The 15 T cell receptor beta chains below come from one sample, sequenced in a study of blood T cell repertoires in COVID-19. Here immunoSEQ multiplex PCR was the method, and the copy in TCRdb shows in-frame clones only, minus some. The sample contains around 110,000 clones, around 84% of which appear only once. The source material was PBMCs or T cells enriched from blood (not recorded which). All receptors come from a woman younger than 45 who had recovered from COVID-19.

The count of this clone is one. The chain links TRBV25-1 to TRBJ1-5; perhaps TRBD1 as D (5 bases). Trimming shortened V by 2 bases and J by 7 bases, and 15 bases separated the two germline ends. Per the germline V gene, CDR1 is MGHDK and CDR2 is SYGVNS. The CDR3 consists of 15 residues. The CDR3 protein is CASSENGRGGQPQHF. CDR3 DNA sequence: TGTGCCAGCAGTGAAAATGGTAGGGGCGGACAGCCCCAGCATTTT.

V is TRBV7-8 and J is TRBJ2-5, with 11 bases lining up with TRBD1. The CDR3 runs 15 residues. From germline, CDR1 is SGHVS and CDR2 FQNEAQ. V gave up 5 bases and J gave up 4 bases; unmatched junction bases: 6. Here the CDR3 reads CASSIRDRGGETQYF. CDR3 DNA: TGTGCCAGCAGCATCCGGGACAGGGGGGGAGAGACCCAGTACTTC.

This chain connects TRBV28 to TRBJ1-5, with 10 nucleotides matching TRBD1. Germline V lookup: CDR1 MDHEN, CDR2 SYDVKM. Unmatched junction bases numbered 19, after V lost 2 bases and J lost 0 bases. This CDR3 contains 22 residues. In DNA form, the CDR3 reads TGTGCCAGCAGTTTAGGTTTTAGGTTTGGGACAGGGGATTGGGATAGCAATCAGCCCCAGCATTTT. Its protein product is CASSLGFRFGTGDWDSNQPQHF.

The genes are TRBV4-3 and TRBJ2-1; 9 nucleotides match TRBD2. Looked up from germline, CDR1 is LGHNA and CDR2 is YSLEER. The V gene end was trimmed by 0 bases and the J gene end by 11 bases; junction bases not matched to a gene: 17. The CDR3 is 18 amino acids. DNA of the CDR3: TGCGCCAGCAGCCAAGATCGCCCGGGGGGCGGGAGGGCCCCACAGCAGTTCTTC. Protein: CASSQDRPGGGRAPQQFF.

The chain carries TRBV11-3 and TRBJ2-1; maybe TRBD1 (6 bases). V lost 5 bases to trimming and J lost 4 bases, with 9 bases between them. This CDR3 is built from 13 residues. The germline V gene has CDR1 SGHNT and CDR2 YENEEA. The CDR3 sequence is CASSPGQYNEQFF. The CDR3 DNA reads as TGTGCCAGCAGCCCCGGACAGTACAATGAGCAGTTCTTC.

This rearrangement joins TRBV7-2 to TRBJ2-2, with D unresolved. The V end was cut by 5 bases, the J end by 1 base, with 11 bases between. The germline V gene encodes CDR1 SGHTA and CDR2 FQGNSA. This CDR3 has 15 residues. In nucleotides, the CDR3 is TGTGCCAGCAGCAAAGTCCCCGGGAACACCGGGGAGCTGTTTTTT. Encoded protein: CASSKVPGNTGELFF.

V usage is TRBV7-9 and J usage is TRBJ2-6, with 7 bases identical to TRBD1. The CDR3 consists of 15 residues. V lost 5 bases to trimming and J lost 2 bases; unmatched junction nucleotides: 3. Germline V gives CDR1 SEHNR, CDR2 FQNEAQ (reference sequence). CDR3 coding DNA: TGTGCCAGCAGCATAGACAGGGCTGGGGCCAACGTCCTGACTTTC. This codes for CASSIDRAGANVLTF.

The chain combines TRBV9 with TRBJ2-7, with TRBD2 matching 9 bases. The CDR3 covers 15 residues. CDR1 is SGDLS and CDR2 is YYNGEE in the germline V gene. The junction had 8 bases not matched to a gene; V was cut back by 0 bases and J by 7 bases. CDR3: CASSVGAGGLQEQYF. The CDR3 region has the DNA TGTGCCAGCAGCGTAGGAGCGGGAGGTCTCCAGGAGCAGTACTTC.

This chain links TRBV11-2 with TRBJ2-3; D is undetermined. Germline-derived CDR1 and CDR2 are SGHAT and FQNNGV. Trimming pared 4 bases from V and 14 bases from J, leaving 19 bases between. The CDR3 loop spans 13 amino acids. CDR3: CASSSPRRTDRYF. Here the CDR3 DNA reads TGTGCCAGCAGCTCCCCCAGGCGCACAGATCGGTATTTT.

This chain connects TRBV7-9 to TRBJ2-1; 7 nucleotides match TRBD2. This CDR3 is built from 15 residues. Germline-derived CDR1 and CDR2 are SEHNR and FQNEAQ (reference sequence). V gave up 0 bases and J gave up 3 bases; unmatched junction bases: 2. CDR3 DNA: TGTGCCAGCAGCTTAGCTACTAGCGTCTACAATGAGCAGTTCTTC. Its protein is CASSLATSVYNEQFF. Using reference TRBV7-9 and TRBJ2-1 for the parts outside the CDR3, the full variable domain is DTGVSQNPRHKITKRGQNVTFRCDPISEHNRLYWYRQTLGQGPEFLTYFQNEAQLEKSRLLSDRFSAERPKGSFSTLEIQRTEQGDSAMYLCASSLATSVYNEQFFGPGTRLTVL.

The V call is TRBV7-9, the J call TRBJ2-7; the D gene is possibly TRBD2 (5 bases). Trimming stripped 5 bases from V and 1 base from J, with 12 bases between. Germline values: CDR1 SEHNR, CDR2 FQNEAQ (reference sequence). The CDR3 has 14 residues. The CDR3 coding sequence is TGTGCCAGCAGCCAAACTAGGGAATCCTACGAGCAGTACTTC. Protein product: CASSQTRESYEQYF.

The chain uses TRBV28 and TRBJ2-3; 10 bases are a match to TRBD2. CDR1 and CDR2 from the germline V gene are MDHEN and SYDVKM. This CDR3 spans 18 amino acids. V lost 5 bases, J lost 4 bases, and 15 bases stayed unmatched. The CDR3 is CASSPLGSGRPNPDTQYF. The CDR3 bases are TGTGCCAGCAGTCCGCTGGGTAGCGGGAGGCCCAATCCAGATACGCAGTATTTT.

The V call is TRBV7-6, the J call TRBJ2-7; weak D call: TRBD2 (6 bases). CDR3 size: 15 residues. Trimming shortened V by 1 base and J by 2 bases, and 12 bases separated the two germline ends. Germline V CDR1 and CDR2: SGHVS, FNYEAQ. DNA of the CDR3: TGTGCCAGCAGCTTAGACCCAGCGGGTACCTACGAGCAGTACTTC. Amino acids: CASSLDPAGTYEQYF.

This chain links TRBV18 with TRBJ1-2, with unresolved D. This CDR3 region has 17 residues. V was cut by 0 bases and J by 2 bases, with 16 bases left in between. From germline, CDR1 is KGHSH and CDR2 LQKENI. The CDR3 protein is CASSPPLLRDFNYGYTF. CDR3 sequence (DNA): TGTGCCAGCTCACCACCATTGTTACGCGATTTCAACTATGGCTACACCTTC.

This chain connects TRBV6-2 or TRBV6-3 to TRBJ1-5; 8 bases fit TRBD1. This CDR3 is built from 14 residues. The germline CDR1 and CDR2 sequences are MNHEY and SVGEGT. J was trimmed by 11 bases and V by 4 bases; bases with no gene match: 10. The DNA for the CDR3 is TGTGCCAGCAGTTGGACAGGGACCCATGAGGCCCAGCATTTT. Its translation: CASSWTGTHEAQHF.